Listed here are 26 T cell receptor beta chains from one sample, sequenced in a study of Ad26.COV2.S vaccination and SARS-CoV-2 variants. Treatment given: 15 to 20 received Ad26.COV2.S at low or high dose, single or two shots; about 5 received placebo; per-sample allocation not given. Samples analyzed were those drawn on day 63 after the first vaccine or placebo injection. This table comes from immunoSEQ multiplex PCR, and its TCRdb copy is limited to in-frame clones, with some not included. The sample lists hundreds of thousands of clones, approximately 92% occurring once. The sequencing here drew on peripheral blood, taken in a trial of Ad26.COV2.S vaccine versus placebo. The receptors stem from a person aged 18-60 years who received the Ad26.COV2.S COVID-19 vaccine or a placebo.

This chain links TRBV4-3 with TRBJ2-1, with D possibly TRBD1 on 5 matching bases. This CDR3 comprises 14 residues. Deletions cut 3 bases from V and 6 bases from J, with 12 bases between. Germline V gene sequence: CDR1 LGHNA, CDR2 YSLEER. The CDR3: CASSHPGSPNEQFF. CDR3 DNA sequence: TGCGCCAGCAGCCACCCAGGGTCCCCCAATGAGCAGTTCTTC.

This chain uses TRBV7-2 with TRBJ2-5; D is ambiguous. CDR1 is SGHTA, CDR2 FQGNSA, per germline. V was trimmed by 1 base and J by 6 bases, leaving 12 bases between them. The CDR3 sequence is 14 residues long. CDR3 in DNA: TGTGCCAGCAGCTTAGTGAGTGGGCAGCAGACCCAGTACTTC. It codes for CASSLVSGQQTQYF.

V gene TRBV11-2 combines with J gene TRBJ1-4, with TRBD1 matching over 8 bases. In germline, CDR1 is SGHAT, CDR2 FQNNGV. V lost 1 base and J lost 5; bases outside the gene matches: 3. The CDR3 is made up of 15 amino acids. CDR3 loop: CASSLAGQVNEKLFF. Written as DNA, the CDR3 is TGTGCCAGCAGCTTAGCGGGACAGGTCAATGAAAAACTGTTTTTT.

The CDR3 DNA reads TGTGCCAGCAGCTTAACTACGCCCGCGGGGGAAAAACTGTTTTTT. Its translation is CASSLTTPAGEKLFF. The rearrangement uses TRBV7-8 and TRBJ1-4; no firm D call. The ends were cut back, 2 bases at V and 8 bases at J, with 15 bases in the middle. Germline V CDR1 and CDR2: SGHVS, FQNEAQ. The CDR3 sequence is 15 residues long.

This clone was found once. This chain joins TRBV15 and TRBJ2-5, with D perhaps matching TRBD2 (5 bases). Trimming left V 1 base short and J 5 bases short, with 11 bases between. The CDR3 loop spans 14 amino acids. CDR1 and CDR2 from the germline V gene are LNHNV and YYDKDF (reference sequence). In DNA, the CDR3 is TGTGCCACCAGCAGAGCCCCGAGGGATGAGACCCAGTACTTC. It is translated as CATSRAPRDETQYF.

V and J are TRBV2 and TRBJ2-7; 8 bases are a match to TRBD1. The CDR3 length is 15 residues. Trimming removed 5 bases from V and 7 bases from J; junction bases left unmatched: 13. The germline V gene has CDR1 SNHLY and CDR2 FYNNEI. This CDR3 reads CASSYTQGARTEQYF. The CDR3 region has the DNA TGTGCCAGCAGTTACACCCAGGGGGCCCGGACGGAGCAGTACTTC.

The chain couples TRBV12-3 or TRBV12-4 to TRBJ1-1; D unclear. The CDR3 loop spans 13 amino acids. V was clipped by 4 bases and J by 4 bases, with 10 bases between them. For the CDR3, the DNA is TGTGCCAGCAGTTACGGGGTTTCCACTGAAGCTTTCTTT. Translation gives CASSYGVSTEAFF.

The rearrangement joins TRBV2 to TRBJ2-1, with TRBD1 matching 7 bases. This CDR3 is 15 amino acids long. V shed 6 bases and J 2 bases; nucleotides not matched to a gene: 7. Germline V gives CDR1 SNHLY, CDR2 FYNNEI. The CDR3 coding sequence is TGTGCCAGCAGAAATGGGCAGGGGGCCTACAATGAGCAGTTCTTC. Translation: CASRNGQGAYNEQFF.

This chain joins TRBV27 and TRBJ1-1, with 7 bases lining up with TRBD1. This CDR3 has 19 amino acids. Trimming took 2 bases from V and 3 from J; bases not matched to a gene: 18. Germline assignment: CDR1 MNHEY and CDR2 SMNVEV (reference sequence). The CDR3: CASSLRAPPGGWTDTEAFF. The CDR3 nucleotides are TGTGCCAGCAGTTTAAGGGCCCCCCCAGGGGGATGGACGGACACTGAAGCTTTCTTT.

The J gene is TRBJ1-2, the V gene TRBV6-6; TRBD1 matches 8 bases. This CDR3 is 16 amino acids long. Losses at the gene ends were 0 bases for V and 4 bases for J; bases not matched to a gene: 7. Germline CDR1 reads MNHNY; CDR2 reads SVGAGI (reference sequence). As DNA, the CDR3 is TGTGCCAGCAGTTACTCGACGGACAGGGTAGTCTATGGCTACACCTTC. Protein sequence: CASSYSTDRVVYGYTF.

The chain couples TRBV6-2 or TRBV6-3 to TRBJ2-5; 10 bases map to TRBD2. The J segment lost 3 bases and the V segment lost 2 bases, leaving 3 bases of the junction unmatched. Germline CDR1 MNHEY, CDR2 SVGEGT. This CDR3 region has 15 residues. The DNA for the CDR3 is TGTGCCAGCAGTTACGATCTAGCGGGAGAAGAGACCCAGTACTTC. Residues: CASSYDLAGEETQYF.

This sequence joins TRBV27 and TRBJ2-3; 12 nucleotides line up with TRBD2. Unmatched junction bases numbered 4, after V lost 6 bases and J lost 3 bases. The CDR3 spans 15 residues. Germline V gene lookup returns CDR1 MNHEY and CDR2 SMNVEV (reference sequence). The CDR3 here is CASRWTSGMTDTQYF. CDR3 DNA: TGTGCCAGCAGATGGACTAGCGGGATGACAGATACGCAGTATTTT.

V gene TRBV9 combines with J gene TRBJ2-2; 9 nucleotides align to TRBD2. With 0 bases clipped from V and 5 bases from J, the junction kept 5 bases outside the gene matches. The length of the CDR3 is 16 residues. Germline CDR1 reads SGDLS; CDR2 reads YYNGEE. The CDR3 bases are TGTGCCAGCAGCGTAGGGGCGGGAGGGAGTACCGGGGAGCTGTTTTTT. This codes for CASSVGAGGSTGELFF.

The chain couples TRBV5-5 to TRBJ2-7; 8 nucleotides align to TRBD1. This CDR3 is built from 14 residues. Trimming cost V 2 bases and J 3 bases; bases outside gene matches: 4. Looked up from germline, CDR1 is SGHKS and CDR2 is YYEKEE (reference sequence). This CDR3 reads CASSFGTGDYEQYF. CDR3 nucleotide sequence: TGTGCCAGCAGCTTCGGGACAGGTGACTACGAGCAGTACTTC.

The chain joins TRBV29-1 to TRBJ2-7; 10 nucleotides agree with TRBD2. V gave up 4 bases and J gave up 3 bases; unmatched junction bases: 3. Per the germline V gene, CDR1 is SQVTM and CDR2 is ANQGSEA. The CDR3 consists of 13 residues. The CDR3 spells CSVVSSGGYEQYF. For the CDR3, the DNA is TGCAGCGTTGTATCTAGCGGGGGCTACGAGCAGTACTTC.

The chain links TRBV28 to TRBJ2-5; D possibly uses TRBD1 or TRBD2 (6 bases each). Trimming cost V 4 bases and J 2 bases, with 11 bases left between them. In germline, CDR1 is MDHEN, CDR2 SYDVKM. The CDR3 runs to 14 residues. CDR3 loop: CASSSGGRQETQYF. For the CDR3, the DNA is TGTGCCAGCAGTTCCGGGGGCAGGCAAGAGACCCAGTACTTC.

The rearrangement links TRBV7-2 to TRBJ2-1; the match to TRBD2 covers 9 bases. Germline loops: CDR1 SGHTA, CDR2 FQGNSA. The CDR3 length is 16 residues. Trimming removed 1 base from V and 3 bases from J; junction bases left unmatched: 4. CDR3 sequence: CASSLGAGGIYNEQFF. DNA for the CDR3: TGTGCCAGCAGCTTAGGTGCGGGAGGGATCTACAATGAGCAGTTCTTC.

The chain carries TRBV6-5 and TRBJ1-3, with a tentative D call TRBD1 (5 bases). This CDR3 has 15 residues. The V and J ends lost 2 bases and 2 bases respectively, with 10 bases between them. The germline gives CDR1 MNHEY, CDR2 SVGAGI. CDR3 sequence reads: CASSYRGGPGNTIYF. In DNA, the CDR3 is TGTGCCAGCAGTTACAGGGGAGGTCCTGGAAACACCATATATTTT.

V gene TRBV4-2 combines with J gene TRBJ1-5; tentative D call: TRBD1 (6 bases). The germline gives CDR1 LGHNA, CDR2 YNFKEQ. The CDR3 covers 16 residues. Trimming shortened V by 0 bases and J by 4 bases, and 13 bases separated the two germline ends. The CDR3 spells CASSQDNRVSNQPQHF. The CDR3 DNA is TGTGCCAGCAGCCAAGATAACAGGGTCTCAAATCAGCCCCAGCATTTT.

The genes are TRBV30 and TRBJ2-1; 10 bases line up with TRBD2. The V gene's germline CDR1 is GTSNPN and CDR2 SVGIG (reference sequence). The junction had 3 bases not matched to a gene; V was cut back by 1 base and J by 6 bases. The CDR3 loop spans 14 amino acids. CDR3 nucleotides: TGTGCCTGGAGTGGGTTAGCGGGAGGCAATGAGCAGTTCTTC. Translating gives CAWSGLAGGNEQFF.

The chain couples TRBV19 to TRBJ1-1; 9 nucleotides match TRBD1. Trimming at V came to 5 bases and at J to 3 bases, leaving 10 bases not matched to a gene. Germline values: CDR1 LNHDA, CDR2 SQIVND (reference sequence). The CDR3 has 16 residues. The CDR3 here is CASSALHRGPDTEAFF. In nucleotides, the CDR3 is TGTGCCAGTAGTGCCCTACACAGGGGGCCGGACACTGAAGCTTTCTTT. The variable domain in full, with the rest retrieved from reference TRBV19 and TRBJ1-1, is DGGITQSPKYLFRKEGQNVTLSCEQNLNHDAMYWYRQDPGQGLRLIYYSQIVNDFQKGDIAEGYSVSREKKESFPLTVTSAQKNPTAFYLCASSALHRGPDTEAFFGQGTRLTVV.

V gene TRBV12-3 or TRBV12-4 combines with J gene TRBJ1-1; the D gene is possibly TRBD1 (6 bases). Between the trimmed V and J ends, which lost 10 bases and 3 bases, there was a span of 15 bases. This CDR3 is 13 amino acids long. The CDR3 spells CATTGIWDTEAFF. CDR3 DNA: TGTGCCACTACAGGGATTTGGGACACTGAAGCTTTCTTT.

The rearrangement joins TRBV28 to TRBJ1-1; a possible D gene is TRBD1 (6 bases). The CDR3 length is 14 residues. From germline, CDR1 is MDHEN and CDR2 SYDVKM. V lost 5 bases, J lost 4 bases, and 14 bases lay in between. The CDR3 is CASSLRGGITEAFF. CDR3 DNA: TGTGCCAGCAGTCTCAGGGGAGGAATCACTGAAGCTTTCTTT.

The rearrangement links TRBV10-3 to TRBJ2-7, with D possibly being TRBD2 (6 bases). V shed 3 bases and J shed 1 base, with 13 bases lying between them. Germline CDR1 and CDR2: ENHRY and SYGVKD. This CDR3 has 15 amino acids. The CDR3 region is CAISDRTGESYEQYF. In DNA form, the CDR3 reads TGTGCCATCAGTGATCGAACGGGAGAATCCTACGAGCAGTACTTC.

The CDR3 spells CASSPQTGTVQETQYF. In DNA form, the CDR3 reads TGTGCCAGCTCGCCTCAAACCGGGACAGTCCAAGAGACCCAGTACTTC. The chain employs TRBV18 and TRBJ2-5; 7 positions match TRBD1. V gave up 6 bases and J gave up 1 base; unmatched junction bases: 11. CDR1 KGHSH and CDR2 LQKENI come from the germline V gene. The CDR3 is 16 residues long.

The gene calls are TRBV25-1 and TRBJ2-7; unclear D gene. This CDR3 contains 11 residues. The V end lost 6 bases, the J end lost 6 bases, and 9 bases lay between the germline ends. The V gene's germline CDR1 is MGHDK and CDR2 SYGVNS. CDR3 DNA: TGTGCCAGCAGACATATGGGCGAGCAGTACTTC. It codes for CASRHMGEQYF.